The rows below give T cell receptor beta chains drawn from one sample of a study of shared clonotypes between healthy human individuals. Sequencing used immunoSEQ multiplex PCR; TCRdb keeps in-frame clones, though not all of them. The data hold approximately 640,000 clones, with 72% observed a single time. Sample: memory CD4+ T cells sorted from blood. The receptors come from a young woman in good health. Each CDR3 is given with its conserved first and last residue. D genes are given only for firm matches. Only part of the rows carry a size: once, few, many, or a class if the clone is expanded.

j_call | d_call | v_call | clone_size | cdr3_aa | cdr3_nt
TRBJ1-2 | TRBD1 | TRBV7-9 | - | CASSLAGTGVNYGYTF | TGTGCCAGCAGCCTAGCCGGGACAGGGGTAAACTATGGCTACACCTTC
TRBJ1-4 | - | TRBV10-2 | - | CASTPSLTNEKLFF | TGCGCCAGCACCCCGTCCTTAACTAATGAAAAACTGTTTTTT
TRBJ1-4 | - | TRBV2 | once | CASRGLNEKLFF | TGTGCCAGCAGGGGCCTTAATGAAAAACTGTTTTTT
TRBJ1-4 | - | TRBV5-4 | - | CASSLGAGVGEKLFF | TGTGCCAGCAGCTTGGGGGCAGGGGTGGGTGAAAAACTGTTTTTT
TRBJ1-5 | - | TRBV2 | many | CASSQMGGPQHF | TGTGCCAGCAGTCAGATGGGAGGTCCCCAGCATTTT
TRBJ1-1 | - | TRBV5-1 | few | CASSLIANTEAFF | TGCGCCAGCAGCTTGATAGCGAACACTGAAGCTTTCTTT
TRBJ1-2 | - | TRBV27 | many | CASSTIRDGFYTF | TGTGCCAGCAGTACTATAAGGGATGGGTTCTACACCTTC
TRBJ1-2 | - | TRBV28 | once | CASSLNGGNYGYTF | TGTGCCAGCAGTTTGAATGGGGGCAACTATGGCTACACCTTC
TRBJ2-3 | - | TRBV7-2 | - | CASSLGLWTSTDTQYF | TGTGCCAGCAGCTTAGGTTTGTGGACCAGCACAGATACGCAGTATTTT
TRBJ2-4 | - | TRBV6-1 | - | CASSVSGQSIQYF | TGTGCCAGCAGTGTGTCCGGACAGAGCATTCAGTACTTC
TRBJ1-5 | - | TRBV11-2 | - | CASSITSNQPQHF | TGTGCCAGCAGCATTACTAGCAATCAGCCCCAGCATTTT
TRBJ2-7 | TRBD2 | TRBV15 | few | CATSRDIGTSTSYEQYF | TGTGCCACCAGCAGAGATATTGGGACTAGCACTTCCTACGAGCAGTACTTC
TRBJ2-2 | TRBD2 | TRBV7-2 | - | CASSPLPSGSVGELFF | TGTGCCAGCAGCCCCTTGCCTAGCGGGAGTGTCGGGGAGCTGTTTTTT
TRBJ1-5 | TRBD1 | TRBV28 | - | CASSSGQEGVQPQHF | TGTGCCAGCAGTTCCGGACAGGAGGGTGTCCAGCCCCAGCATTTT
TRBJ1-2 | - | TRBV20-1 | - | CSARDNYGYTF | TGCAGTGCTAGAGATAACTATGGCTACACCTTC
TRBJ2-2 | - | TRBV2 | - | CASSELRNTGELFF | TGTGCCAGCAGTGAGCTTAGAAACACCGGGGAGCTGTTTTTT
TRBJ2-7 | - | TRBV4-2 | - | CASSQEPTASYEQYF | TGTGCCAGCAGCCAAGAGCCCACAGCGTCCTACGAGCAGTACTTC
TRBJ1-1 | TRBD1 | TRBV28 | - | CASSVRGQELWAFF | TGTGCCAGCTCAGTAAGGGGGCAGGAACTTTGGGCTTTCTTT
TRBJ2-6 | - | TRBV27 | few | CASSISQGWAGANVLTF | TGTGCCAGCAGTATATCCCAGGGGTGGGCCGGGGCCAACGTCCTGACTTTC
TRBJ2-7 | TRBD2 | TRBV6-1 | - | CASSPGSSGSYEQYF | TGTGCCAGCAGTCCCGGATCTAGCGGGAGCTACGAGCAGTACTTC
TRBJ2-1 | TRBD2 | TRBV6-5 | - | CASRGLAEGGEQFF | TGTGCCAGCAGAGGACTAGCGGAGGGCGGTGAGCAGTTCTTC
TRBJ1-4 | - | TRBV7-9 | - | CASSLGGGNEKLFF | TGTGCCAGCAGCCTTGGGGGAGGCAATGAAAAACTGTTTTTT
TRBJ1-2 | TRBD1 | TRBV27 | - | CASRTGGAESYGYTF | TGTGCCAGCAGGACAGGGGGCGCCGAGTCCTATGGCTACACCTTC
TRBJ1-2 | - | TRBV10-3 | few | CAISDLFTGGNYGYTF | TGTGCCATCAGTGACCTGTTTACAGGAGGTAACTATGGCTACACCTTC
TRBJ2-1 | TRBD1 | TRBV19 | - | CASSIIRGQVNEQFF | TGTGCCAGTAGTATCATAAGGGGACAGGTCAATGAGCAGTTCTTC
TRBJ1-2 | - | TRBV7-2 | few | CASSLRDPLGYGYTF | TGTGCCAGCAGCCTCCGGGACCCACTAGGCTATGGCTACACCTTC
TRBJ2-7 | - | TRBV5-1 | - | CASSFQVSSYEQYF | TGCGCCAGCAGCTTTCAAGTGAGCTCCTACGAGCAGTACTTC
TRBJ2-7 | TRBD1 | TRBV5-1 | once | CASSWKTGANHEQYF | TGCGCCAGCAGCTGGAAGACAGGGGCTAACCACGAGCAGTACTTC
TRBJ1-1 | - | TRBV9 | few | CASSKALGNTEAFF | TGTGCCAGCAGTAAAGCCTTGGGGAACACTGAAGCTTTCTTT
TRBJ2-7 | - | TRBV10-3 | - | CAIRDPWGNEQYF | TGTGCCATCAGGGACCCATGGGGGAACGAGCAGTACTTC
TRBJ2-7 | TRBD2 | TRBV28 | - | CASVTSGIGEQYF | TGTGCCAGCGTGACTAGCGGGATTGGGGAGCAGTACTTC
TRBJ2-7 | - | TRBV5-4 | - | CASSSVQDYEQYF | TGTGCCAGCAGCTCAGTCCAAGACTACGAGCAGTACTTC
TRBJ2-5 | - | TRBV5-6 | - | CASSFGGGWETQYF | TGTGCCAGCAGCTTCGGGGGAGGCTGGGAGACCCAGTACTTC
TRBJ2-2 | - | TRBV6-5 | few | CASSREANTGELFF | TGTGCCAGCTCCAGGGAGGCGAACACCGGGGAGCTGTTTTTT
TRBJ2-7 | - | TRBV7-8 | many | CASSPWRTRLHDEQYF | TGTGCCAGCAGCCCCTGGCGGACGAGGCTCCATGACGAGCAGTACTTC
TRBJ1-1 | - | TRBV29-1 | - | CSVEPREGTEAFF | TGCAGCGTTGAACCCAGGGAAGGTACTGAAGCTTTCTTT
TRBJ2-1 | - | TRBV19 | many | CASSTVLAGSNEQFF | TGTGCCAGTAGTACCGTACTAGCTGGGTCCAATGAGCAGTTCTTC
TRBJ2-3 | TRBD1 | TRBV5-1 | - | CASNSGTGTYTQYF | TGCGCCAGCAATTCAGGGACAGGGACCTATACGCAGTATTTT
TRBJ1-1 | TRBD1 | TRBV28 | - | CASSPETGGSAEAFF | TGTGCCAGCAGTCCTGAAACAGGGGGCAGCGCTGAAGCTTTCTTT
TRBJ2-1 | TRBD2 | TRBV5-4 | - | CASSLPAGGNNEQFF | TGTGCCAGCAGCTTGCCAGCGGGAGGGAACAATGAGCAGTTCTTC